This T cell receptor beta chain was recovered during a study of OX40 agonist ivuxolimab in advanced cancers. Describing the broader study: Ivuxolimab was an agonistic, fully human IgG2 monoclonal antibody directed against OX40 (CD134), a costimulatory receptor. The paper describes the monotherapy dose-escalation part (N of about 54 patients) of the phase I trial of ivuxolimab. The dose-escalation cohort was over 70% male with a mean age of approximately 60 years, ranging from about 20 to 85. Of the 50 or so patients in dose escalation, around 19 had hepatocellular carcinoma, some 15 had melanoma, 9 had renal cell carcinoma and 9 had head and neck cancer. Partial responses were achieved by three dose-escalation patients, of whom one had hepatocellular carcinoma and two had cutaneous melanoma. Intravenous ivuxolimab was administered to patients every 2 weeks at six dose levels: 0.01, 0.1, 0.3, 1.5, 3 and 10 mg/kg. Peripheral TCRbeta sequencing was intended to test whether TCR sequence diversity was altered and clonal T-cell expansion was caused by ivuxolimab. Prior anti-PD-1, anti-PD-L1 or anti-CTLA-4 therapy was permitted, and approximately 41% of dose-escalation patients had received checkpoint inhibitors. What the work shows at the level of the full study, not this receptor alone: At doses of 0.1 to 3.0 mg/kg, clonal expansion of both CD4+ and CD8+ blood T cells was observed from baseline to week 6. In the 0.1-3.0 mg/kg groups, partial responders had among the lowest normalized peripheral clonal expansion, particularly in CD8+ T cells. Low levels of normalized T-cell clonal expansion were also seen in some patients who did not respond. The antigen specificity of the peripheral T cells that underwent clonal expansion was not determined. On average, CD8+ T cells showed more expanded clones than CD4+ T cells after ivuxolimab.

For sequencing of the TCRbeta CDR3 region, genomic DNA was extracted from the sorted cells. TCRbeta CDR3 regions were sequenced using the immunoSEQ Assay. TCRdb stores this immuneACCESS table with in-frame sequences only. Part of the clones is absent; in the studies checked, under half of the shortfall reflects unresolved V genes, and no reason is known for the rest. The sample table records around 97,000 clones; 86% of these occur just once. The biggest ten clones account for roughly 5.5% of the sample. On this clone itself: Its antigen is not yet known. Base qualities are not recorded, but no much larger clone differs from it by a single base.

The CDR1 and CDR2 encoded by the germline V gene are SGHTA and FQGNSA. V is pared back by 4 bases and J by 0 bases, with 9 bases lying between the germline termini. The CDR3 numbers 14 residues from cysteine through phenylalanine. The retained sequence is limited to the CDR3, 42 bases, with the frame set at the first base. Patients with autoimmune disease history or receiving systemic immunosuppression were excluded from the trial. Peripheral blood for TCR sequencing was collected from all dose cohorts at baseline, on cycle 4 day 1, and on cycle 7 day 1. The samples were taken from a phase I, first-in-human, multicenter, open-label dose-escalation trial of ivuxolimab. Adults with locally advanced or metastatic melanoma, renal cell carcinoma, hepatocellular carcinoma or head and neck squamous cell carcinoma were enrolled in the trial. Before TCR sequencing, CD4+ T cells and CD8+ T cells were sorted from peripheral blood as separate populations.

The chain employs TRBV7-2 and TRBJ2-5, and the D gene may be TRBD2, 6 bases matching. The specimen was CD4+ or CD8+ T cells sorted from blood, collected in a trial of the OX40 agonist ivuxolimab. This TCR came from an adult with an advanced solid tumor such as melanoma, head and neck, liver or kidney cancer. The CDR3 is CASSSSVNQETQYF. The DNA is TGTGCCAGCAGCTCTAGCGTAAACCAAGAGACCCAGTACTTC.